This TCR beta chain was captured in a study of blood T cell repertoires in COVID-19. Study-wide context: COVID-19 samples, acute and convalescent, were from the United States, Italy and Spain. Sources were T cells, B-cell-depleted T cells, or PBMCs; the material itself was cDNA or gDNA.

Some clones are missing from TCRdb's copy, which holds only in-frame ones; the method was immunoSEQ multiplex PCR. The sample has about 160,000 clones, about 85% seen once. This clone was picked up a small number of times. Germline loops: CDR1 ENHRY, CDR2 SYGVKD. The CDR3 loop spans 14 amino acids. The J segment lost 7 bases and the V segment lost 5 bases, leaving 4 bases of the junction unmatched. This TCR derives from a woman between 45 and 65 years old with COVID-19, enrolled during active disease. The V and J genes are TRBV10-3 and TRBJ2-1, with 11 bases that match TRBD2. The sequenced sample consisted of peripheral blood. CDR3 sequence reads: CAISPASGGNEQFF. The CDR3, as DNA: TGTGCCATCAGTCCGGCTAGCGGGGGGAATGAGCAGTTCTTC.